What follows are 25 T cell receptor beta chains derived from one specimen sequenced in a study of neurological immune-mediated disorders. One entry per CDR3 protein, called by TCRdb with MiXCR from the 5' RACE reads. The top ten clones hold roughly 3.6% of a sample with approximately 40,000 distinct CDR3 sequences, more than 12% of them seen once. Sequenced: CD4+ T cells from blood. These receptor sequences come from an older woman with HTLV-1-associated myelopathy (HAM/TSP).

In its sample, this clonotype was seen many times. The rearrangement joins TRBV29-1 to TRBJ1-2; TRBD1 matches 12 bases. This CDR3 region has 14 residues. Germline CDR1 and CDR2: SQVTM and ANQGSEA. The junction had 4 bases not matched to a gene; V was cut back by 4 bases and J by 4 bases. The CDR3 region is CSVAGTGGSYGYTF. DNA for the CDR3: TGCAGCGTTGCCGGGACAGGGGGCTCCTATGGCTACACCTTC. Looking up the rest from reference TRBV29-1 and TRBJ1-2 gives the full variable domain: SAVISQKPSRDICQRGTSLTIQCQVDSQVTMMFWYRQQPGQSLTLIATANQGSEATYESGFVIDKFPISRPNLTFSTLTVSNMSPEDSSIYLCSVAGTGGSYGYTFGSGTRLTVV.

The table lists this clonotype with many counts. The chain carries TRBV20-1 and TRBJ2-1, with TRBD2 matching over 7 bases. Germline V gene sequence: CDR1 DFQATT, CDR2 SNEGSKA (reference sequence). The V gene end was trimmed by 6 bases and the J gene end by 7 bases; junction bases not matched to a gene: 0. CDR3 length: 10 residues. The CDR3 reads CSAGGNEQFF. The CDR3 DNA is TGCAGTGCCGGGGGGAATGAGCAGTTCTTC.

This clonotype was picked up many times. The V call is TRBV5-1, the J call TRBJ2-3, with a possible D match to TRBD1 (6 bases). This CDR3 comprises 15 residues. Trimming removed 2 bases from V and 4 bases from J, with 14 bases in between. Looked up from germline, CDR1 is SGHRS and CDR2 is YFSETQ. DNA of the CDR3: TGCGCCAGCAGCTTAACAGGGTACGGCGCAGATACGCAGTATTTT. It specifies CASSLTGYGADTQYF.

This clonotype was recorded at least ten times. V usage is TRBV12-3 or TRBV12-4 and J usage is TRBJ1-2; no clear D. The CDR3 extends over 13 amino acids. V gave up 7 bases and J gave up 7 bases, with 16 bases separating them. CDR3 in DNA: TGTGCCAGCACCCCCGGAAGGGCGGGTGGCTACACCTTC. Its protein is CASTPGRAGGYTF.

This clonotype was detected ten times or more. The rearrangement uses TRBV5-1 and TRBJ2-1; the match to TRBD1 covers 7 bases. CDR1 is SGHRS, CDR2 YFSETQ, per germline. With V trimmed by 3 bases and J by 3 bases, 6 bases remained unmatched. This CDR3 region has 15 residues. The CDR3 reads CASSSGQLFYNEQFF. The CDR3 region has the DNA TGCGCCAGCAGCTCGGGACAGCTGTTCTACAATGAGCAGTTCTTC.

This clonotype has at least ten counts. The V call is TRBV5-6, the J call TRBJ2-1, with 12 bases lining up with TRBD2. The CDR3 is made up of 19 amino acids. Germline-derived CDR1 and CDR2 are SGHDT and YYEEEE. Unmatched junction bases numbered 15, after V lost 2 bases and J lost 6 bases. CDR3 sequence: CASSFRPLAGGLYPNEQFF. The CDR3 DNA sequence: TGTGCCAGCAGCTTTCGTCCCCTAGCGGGGGGGCTGTATCCCAATGAGCAGTTCTTC.

This clonotype was detected ten times or more. The CDR3 DNA reads as TGTGCCAGCAGCTTAGGGGGACTAGCGGGGAATGTAGGGGGCCCCTACAATGAGCAGTTCTTC. This encodes CASSLGGLAGNVGGPYNEQFF. J is TRBJ2-1 and V is TRBV11-2; TRBD2 matches at 13 bases. Germline assignment: CDR1 SGHAT and CDR2 FQNNGV. The trim removed 1 base at V and 2 bases at J, leaving 14 bases unmatched. CDR3 length equals 21 residues.

This clonotype showed up many times. The rearrangement links TRBV29-1 to TRBJ1-1; D gene unclear. Germline CDR1 and CDR2: SQVTM and ANQGSEA. The CDR3 extends over 12 amino acids. Trimming took off 2 bases at V and 6 bases at J, with 10 bases between the two ends. CDR3 in amino acids: CSVEPGMSEAFF. The DNA of the CDR3 is TGCAGCGTTGAACCGGGGATGTCTGAAGCTTTCTTT. Complete variable domain (other parts from reference TRBV29-1 and TRBJ1-1): SAVISQKPSRDICQRGTSLTIQCQVDSQVTMMFWYRQQPGQSLTLIATANQGSEATYESGFVIDKFPISRPNLTFSTLTVSNMSPEDSSIYLCSVEPGMSEAFFGQGTRLTVV.

The sample holds a few counts of this clonotype. This chain connects TRBV19 to TRBJ2-2; no definite D call. The CDR3 length is 15 residues. Per germline, CDR1 LNHDA and CDR2 SQIVND (reference sequence). V lost 3 bases to trimming and J lost 0 bases, with 8 bases between them. The CDR3 DNA follows: TGTGCCAGTAGTATGTCGCAGGCGAACACCGGGGAGCTGTTTTTT. Protein: CASSMSQANTGELFF.

This clonotype was seen ten or more times. V is TRBV7-9 and J is TRBJ1-4; TRBD1 matches at 9 bases. Germline CDR1 is SEHNR and CDR2 is FQNEAQ (reference sequence). The CDR3 is 17 residues long. V shed 5 bases and J 8 bases; nucleotides not matched to a gene: 15. Here the CDR3 reads CASSKGTGSLRWEKLFF. DNA of the CDR3: TGTGCCAGCAGCAAGGGGACAGGGTCCCTGAGATGGGAAAAACTGTTTTTT.

The chain recombines TRBV12-3 or TRBV12-4 with TRBJ2-1; 12 nucleotides match TRBD2. The CDR3 contains 15 residues. Unmatched junction bases numbered 4, after V lost 5 bases and J lost 5 bases. The CDR3 sequence is CASSRTSGTDNEQFF. The CDR3 DNA sequence: TGTGCCAGCAGTAGGACTAGCGGGACCGACAATGAGCAGTTCTTC.

V gene TRBV11-2 combines with J gene TRBJ2-5, with 7 bases that match TRBD1. CDR3 length: 15 amino acids. V lost 3 bases to trimming and J lost 2 bases; unmatched junction nucleotides: 6. Germline lookup yields CDR1 SGHAT and CDR2 FQNNGV. The CDR3 DNA reads TGTGCCAGCAGCTTTTCGGGACAGCCACAAGAGACCCAGTACTTC. Translated: CASSFSGQPQETQYF. Variable domain in full (rest from reference TRBV11-2 and TRBJ2-5): EAGVAQSPRYKIIEKRQSVAFWCNPISGHATLYWYQQILGQGPKLLIQFQNNGVVDDSQLPKDRFSAERLKGVDSTLKIQPAKLEDSAVYLCASSFSGQPQETQYFGPGTRLLVL.

Regarding this clonotype: The conserved phenylalanine or tryptophan normally closing the CDR3 is absent here, so this likely arose from a read error. The rearrangement joins TRBV6-6 to TRBJ1-2, with D unresolved. The CDR3 sequence is 11 residues long. Germline CDR1 is MNHNY and CDR2 is SVGAGI (reference sequence). Trimming took 6 bases from V and 6 from J, leaving 8 bases between them. The CDR3 DNA sequence: TGTGCCAGCAGACACACGGATGGCTACACCGTC. This codes for CASRHTDGYTV.

The sample holds many counts of this clonotype. This chain joins TRBV5-1 and TRBJ2-7, with D tentatively TRBD1 (6 bases). The CDR3 covers 19 residues. V shed 4 bases and J shed 3 bases, with 29 bases lying between them. Germline lookup yields CDR1 SGHRS and CDR2 YFSETQ. CDR3 protein: CASSTRGPGQSLGYYEQYF. CDR3 nucleotide sequence: TGCGCCAGCAGCACCAGGGGTCCGGGCCAATCCTTGGGGTACTACGAGCAGTACTTC.

This clonotype was detected ten times or more. The rearrangement uses TRBV6-5 and TRBJ2-7; D gene unclear. The length of the CDR3 is 14 residues. Per the germline V gene, CDR1 is MNHEY and CDR2 is SVGAGI. V was pared by 3 bases and J by 6 bases, with 15 bases between. The CDR3 spells CASSYGPTVGEQYF. CDR3 bases: TGTGCCAGCAGTTATGGGCCTACCGTCGGCGAGCAGTACTTC.

At least ten counts were recorded for this clonotype. CDR3 amino acids: CASSHGTVDIQYF. The DNA for the CDR3 is TGTGCCAGCAGCCACGGGACAGTTGACATTCAGTACTTC. The rearrangement links TRBV3-1 to TRBJ2-4; 7 bases are a match to TRBD1. Germline CDR1 is LGHDT and CDR2 is YNNKEL (reference sequence). The J segment lost 8 bases and the V segment lost 3 bases, leaving 4 bases of the junction unmatched. The CDR3 has 13 amino acids.

This clonotype was seen repeatedly, ten times or more. V usage is TRBV5-1 and J usage is TRBJ1-1, with 11 positions matching TRBD1. V lost 4 bases, J lost 8 bases, and 4 bases stayed unmatched. The CDR3 has 13 amino acids. Germline V gives CDR1 SGHRS, CDR2 YFSETQ. CDR3 bases: TGCGCCAGCAGCCCGGGGACAGGGGGAGAAGCTTTCTTT. Translating gives CASSPGTGGEAFF.

This clonotype was counted many times. The gene calls are TRBV12-3 or TRBV12-4 and TRBJ2-3; D gene unclear. The CDR3 is 12 amino acids. V was trimmed by 7 bases and J by 3 bases, leaving 8 bases between them. DNA for the CDR3: TGTGCCAGCAATTCCCTTACAGATACGCAGTATTTT. Its protein product is CASNSLTDTQYF.

As for this clonotype: An end of the junction does not agree with germline; a read error may underlie this. The V and J genes are TRBV5-1 and TRBJ2-7; D unclear. The CDR3 sequence is 14 residues long. Germline CDR1 is SGHRS and CDR2 is YFSETQ. The CDR3 DNA follows: TGCGCCAACAGCACCTCCTACAGTTTGGGAGAGCAGTACTTC. It is translated as CANSTSYSLGEQYF.

This clonotype came up many times. This chain uses TRBV10-3 with TRBJ1-6, with a weak D call TRBD1 (6 bases). Germline-derived CDR1 and CDR2 are ENHRY and SYGVKD. This CDR3 is built from 14 residues. With 3 bases removed from V and 5 bases from J, the gap between germline ends came to 8 bases. The CDR3 DNA follows: TGTGCCATCAGTGATCAGGGGAATAATTCACCCCTCCACTTT. Translation gives CAISDQGNNSPLHF.

There are many counts of this clonotype. The rearrangement uses TRBV5-8 and TRBJ1-5; D is perhaps TRBD1 (5 bases). This CDR3 is built from 17 residues. The V and J ends lost 2 bases and 2 bases respectively, with 17 bases between them. Germline CDR1 SGHTS, CDR2 YDEGEE. The CDR3 nucleotides read TGTGCCAGCAGCTTTGATCAGGGAGGGAGAGGCAATCAGCCCCAGCATTTT. Its protein is CASSFDQGGRGNQPQHF.

Only a few counts were recorded for this clonotype. The chain is built from TRBV19 and TRBJ1-1, with TRBD1 as a possible D gene (5 bases). The CDR3 runs 11 residues. V lost 10 bases and J lost 8, with 14 bases in between. Germline CDR1 is LNHDA and CDR2 is SQIVND (reference sequence). CDR3 DNA: TGTGCCACCGGAGACAGACTCGAAGCTTTCTTT. Translation gives CATGDRLEAFF. Based on the CDR3 plus reference TRBV19 and TRBJ1-1, the full variable domain is DGGITQSPKYLFRKEGQNVTLSCEQNLNHDAMYWYRQDPGQGLRLIYYSQIVNDFQKGDIAEGYSVSREKKESFPLTVTSAQKNPTAFYLCATGDRLEAFFGQGTRLTVV.

This clonotype has ten or more counts. The chain links TRBV20-1 to TRBJ2-1; TRBD2 matches 12 bases. This CDR3 spans 16 amino acids. Per the germline V gene, CDR1 is DFQATT and CDR2 is SNEGSKA (reference sequence). The V gene end was trimmed by 4 bases and the J gene end by 1 base; junction bases not matched to a gene: 5. CDR3 sequence reads: CSATSGGAESYNEQFF. CDR3 bases: TGCAGTGCTACTAGCGGGGGGGCCGAATCCTACAATGAGCAGTTCTTC.

This clonotype was observed at least ten times. The chain combines TRBV5-5 with TRBJ1-2; D is unresolved. Trimming removed 4 bases at V and 4 bases at J, with 20 bases between. CDR1 and CDR2 (germline): SGHKS, YYEKEE (reference sequence). The CDR3 covers 16 residues. The CDR3 loop reads CASSTVGHYGSYGYTF. In DNA form, the CDR3 reads TGTGCCAGCAGCACAGTAGGGCACTACGGCTCCTATGGCTACACCTTC.

This clonotype was observed at least ten times. The chain joins TRBV5-1 to TRBJ2-3; tentative D call: TRBD1 (6 bases). Per germline, CDR1 SGHRS and CDR2 YFSETQ. This CDR3 is 14 amino acids long. V lost 6 bases to trimming and J lost 8 bases, with 19 bases between them. The CDR3 loop reads CASTYSGTGITQYF. CDR3 bases: TGCGCCAGCACATACTCCGGTACAGGGATTACGCAGTATTTT.